The rows below give T cell receptor beta chains drawn from one sample of a study of blood T cell repertoires in COVID-19. Here immunoSEQ multiplex PCR was the method, and the copy in TCRdb shows in-frame clones only, minus some. The profile shows 300,000 to 450,000 clones, about 90% of them singletons. Material for sequencing was PBMCs or T cells enriched from blood (not recorded which). These receptors were taken from a woman between 25 and 40 years old who had been exposed to COVID-19. The CDR3 runs from the conserved cysteine through the conserved F or W. Each record gives: V gene, D gene, clone size, J gene, CDR3 DNA, CDR3 protein. D genes are given only for firm matches. The listing skips clone size in some rows; elsewhere it reads once, few, many or a size class.

>TRBV11-1|-|-|TRBJ1-4
TGTGCCAGCAGCCTGACACTAACTAATGAAAAACTGTTTTTT
CASSLTLTNEKLFF
>TRBV7-9|-|-|TRBJ1-2
TGTGCCAGCAGCTTTTCGACAGCCTATGGCTACACCTTC
CASSFSTAYGYTF
>TRBV24-1|TRBD1|-|TRBJ2-7
TGTGCCACCAGTGACCCGGACAGGGCCTACGAGCAGTACTTC
CATSDPDRAYEQYF
>TRBV28|-|-|TRBJ2-7
TGTGCCAGCAGTTTAGACCCCCCTCAGGGACCTAGGGGGGAGCAGTACTTC
CASSLDPPQGPRGEQYF
>TRBV19|-|once|TRBJ2-3
TGTGCCAGTGCCCGGCGGAATAACCCAGATACGCAGTATTTT
CASARRNNPDTQYF
>TRBV7-8|TRBD1|-|TRBJ2-1
TGTGCCAGCACCCCCGACAGGGGCTGGGTTGAGCAGTTCTTC
CASTPDRGWVEQFF
>TRBV19|-|-|TRBJ2-3
TGTGCCAGTAGTCCTCCCCGGAGCACAGATACGCAGTATTTT
CASSPPRSTDTQYF
>TRBV28|TRBD1|few|TRBJ2-5
TGTGCCAGCACCCGGTCGGGACAGGGCTTGGGGGAGACCCAGTACTTC
CASTRSGQGLGETQYF
>TRBV4-2|-|-|TRBJ2-4
TGTGCCAGCAGCCCCCCACCGGGGGACATTCAGTACTTC
CASSPPPGDIQYF
>TRBV19|TRBD1|-|TRBJ2-2
TGTGCCAGTAGTGACCCGGGACAGGGTGGTAGGGAGCTGTTTTTT
CASSDPGQGGRELFF
>TRBV19|TRBD2|-|TRBJ2-1
TGTGCCAGTAGTATAGGCGGGAGTCTCTACAATGAGCAGTTCTTC
CASSIGGSLYNEQFF
>TRBV30|-|-|TRBJ2-7
TGTGCCTGGAGTGTACCCCCGGGGAACGGGTCGGGCGAGCAGTACTTC
CAWSVPPGNGSGEQYF
>TRBV3-1/TRBV3-2|TRBD1|-|TRBJ2-5
TGTGCCAGCAGACCAACAGGGGCCCAAGAGACCCAGTACTTC
CASRPTGAQETQYF
>TRBV27|-|-|TRBJ1-6
TGTGCCAGCAGGCGTGGACAGACGGATAATTCACCCCTCCACTTT
CASRRGQTDNSPLHF
>TRBV18|TRBD1|-|TRBJ1-2
TGTGCCAGCTCACCCCGGGACAGAAATCTTCACTACACCTTC
CASSPRDRNLHYTF